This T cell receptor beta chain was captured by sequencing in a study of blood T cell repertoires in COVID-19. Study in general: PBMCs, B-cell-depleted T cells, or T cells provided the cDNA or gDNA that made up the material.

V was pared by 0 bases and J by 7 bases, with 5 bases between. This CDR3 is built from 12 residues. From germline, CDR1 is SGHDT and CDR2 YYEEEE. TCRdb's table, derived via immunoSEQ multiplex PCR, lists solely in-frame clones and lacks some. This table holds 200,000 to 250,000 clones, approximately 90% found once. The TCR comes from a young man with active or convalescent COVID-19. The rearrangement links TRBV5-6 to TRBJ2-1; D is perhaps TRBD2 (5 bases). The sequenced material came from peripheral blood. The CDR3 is CASSLGENEQFF. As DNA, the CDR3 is TGTGCCAGCAGCTTGGGGGAGAATGAGCAGTTCTTC.